The rows below give T cell receptor beta chains drawn from one sample of a study of T-cell reconstitution after alpha-beta-depleted transplantation in children. TCRdb ran MiXCR on the PCR reads and lists one entry per CDR3 protein. The sample records around 29,000 distinct CDR3 sequences, 5.5% to 7.5% being singletons. The input for sequencing was PBMCs, mostly from graft donor cells, taken 180 days after TCRalphabeta/CD19-depleted stem cell transplant. These receptors all stem from a male patient between 10 and 17 years old who had a stem cell transplant for acute myeloid leukemia, so the T cells may come from the graft donor. Each CDR3 is given without its conserved first and last residue.

len: 14
j_gene: TRBJ2-7
v_gene: TRBV7-2
CDR3aa: ASSLAPSRSTYEQY

len: 10
j_gene: TRBJ1-2
v_gene: TRBV12-3/TRBV12-4
CDR3aa: ASSLGTYGYT

len: 13
j_gene: TRBJ2-7
v_gene: TRBV3-1
CDR3aa: ASSLGLAESYEQY

len: 11
j_gene: TRBJ2-7
v_gene: TRBV27
CDR3aa: ASRHPGAYEQY

len: 13
j_gene: TRBJ2-1
v_gene: TRBV7-3
CDR3aa: ASSLESGRTNEQF

len: 15
j_gene: TRBJ2-2
v_gene: TRBV5-6
CDR3aa: ASSPFPLAGGSGELF

len: 14
j_gene: TRBJ2-2
v_gene: TRBV7-3
CDR3aa: ASSSGTSGGRVELF

len: 13
j_gene: TRBJ2-5
v_gene: TRBV20-1
CDR3aa: SATRAGGREETQY

len: 15
j_gene: TRBJ1-2
v_gene: TRBV5-6
CDR3aa: ASSFWGLGQATGGYT

len: 16
j_gene: TRBJ2-5
v_gene: TRBV4-2
CDR3aa: ASSQAQGGSLGAETQY

len: 10
j_gene: TRBJ2-1
v_gene: TRBV12-5
CDR3aa: ASGFWAGEQF

len: 12
j_gene: TRBJ2-3
v_gene: TRBV2
CDR3aa: ASSAGINTDTQY

len: 12
j_gene: TRBJ1-1
v_gene: TRBV3-1
CDR3aa: ASSPGGVVTEAF

len: 14
j_gene: TRBJ2-7
v_gene: TRBV7-9
CDR3aa: ASSANPQRALGEQY

len: 13
j_gene: TRBJ2-7
v_gene: TRBV28
CDR3aa: ASSLGGRANSEQY

len: 13
j_gene: TRBJ2-2
v_gene: TRBV27
CDR3aa: ATTRGSGRTGELF

len: 13
j_gene: TRBJ2-7
v_gene: TRBV5-6
CDR3aa: AMGSGTGITYEQY

len: 14
j_gene: TRBJ1-2
v_gene: TRBV28
CDR3aa: ASSPGVGKRDYGYT

len: 15
j_gene: TRBJ2-1
v_gene: TRBV20-1
CDR3aa: SAPLQEGIRSYNEQF

len: 14
j_gene: TRBJ2-3
v_gene: TRBV5-6
CDR3aa: ASSLAGGGITDTQY

len: 11
j_gene: TRBJ2-7
v_gene: TRBV27
CDR3aa: ASSVGPEGEQY

len: 16
j_gene: TRBJ1-5
v_gene: TRBV27
CDR3aa: ASSGGTGVSYSNQPQH

len: 16
j_gene: TRBJ1-6
v_gene: TRBV3-1
CDR3aa: ASSQEMTGGRYNSPLH

len: 15
j_gene: TRBJ2-6
v_gene: TRBV11-2
CDR3aa: ASSARTGASGANVLT

len: 13
j_gene: TRBJ1-4
v_gene: TRBV4-1
CDR3aa: ASSQKPGEDEKLF

len: 11
j_gene: TRBJ2-1
v_gene: TRBV5-6
CDR3aa: ASSLAGRVEQF

len: 14
j_gene: TRBJ2-3
v_gene: TRBV5-1
CDR3aa: TSSLECLAGVNTQY

len: 12
j_gene: TRBJ2-4
v_gene: TRBV11-3
CDR3aa: ASSSTSGSNIQY

len: 12
j_gene: TRBJ1-6
v_gene: TRBV10-3
CDR3aa: AISGGALNSPLH

len: 15
j_gene: TRBJ2-3
v_gene: TRBV7-2
CDR3aa: ASSLAPAGGSTDTQY

len: 11
j_gene: TRBJ2-7
v_gene: TRBV7-9
CDR3aa: AGRDRNTYEQY

len: 12
j_gene: TRBJ2-3
v_gene: TRBV29-1
CDR3aa: SVAGLARTDTQY

len: 13
j_gene: TRBJ1-5
v_gene: TRBV27
CDR3aa: ASSTVDNSNQPQH

len: 14
j_gene: TRBJ2-2
v_gene: TRBV5-1
CDR3aa: ASSPRTSGNTGELF

len: 15
j_gene: TRBJ2-6
v_gene: TRBV30
CDR3aa: AWRGNRAISGANVLT

len: 11
j_gene: TRBJ1-1
v_gene: TRBV5-5
CDR3aa: ASNVAQNTEAF

len: 12
j_gene: TRBJ1-4
v_gene: TRBV12-3/TRBV12-4
CDR3aa: ASSLSDHNEKLF

len: 14
j_gene: TRBJ2-3
v_gene: TRBV10-3
CDR3aa: AISEGTSGRTDTQY

len: 15
j_gene: TRBJ1-2
v_gene: TRBV11-2
CDR3aa: ASSPRPGGPSWGGYT

len: 16
j_gene: TRBJ2-3
v_gene: TRBV9
CDR3aa: ASSAGTSGGIRTDTQY

len: 12
j_gene: TRBJ1-5
v_gene: TRBV20-1
CDR3aa: SANRESGNQPQH